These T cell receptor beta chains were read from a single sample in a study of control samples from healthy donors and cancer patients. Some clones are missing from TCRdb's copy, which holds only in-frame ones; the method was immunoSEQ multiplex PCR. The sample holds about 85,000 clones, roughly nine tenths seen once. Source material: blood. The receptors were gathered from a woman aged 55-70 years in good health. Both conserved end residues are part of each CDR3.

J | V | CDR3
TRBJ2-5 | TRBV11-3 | CASSLVPGGLQTQYF
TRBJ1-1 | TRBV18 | CASSPAGDTEAFF
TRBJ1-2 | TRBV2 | CASSSNTGALSGYTF
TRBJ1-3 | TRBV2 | CASSEGGNTIYF
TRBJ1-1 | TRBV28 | CASTTSGGLTEAFF
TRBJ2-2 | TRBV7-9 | CASSRIKAGAEKTGELFF
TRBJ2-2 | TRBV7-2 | CASSSGAGELFF
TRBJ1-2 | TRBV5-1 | CASSSNYRSDGYTF
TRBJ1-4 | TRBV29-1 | CSVALGGGDEKLFF
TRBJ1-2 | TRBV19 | CASSISEEIYGYTF
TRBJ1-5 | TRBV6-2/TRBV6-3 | CASSLIGDQPQHF
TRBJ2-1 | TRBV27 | CASSLSGLAESSYNEQFF
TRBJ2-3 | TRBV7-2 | CASSYDRGRDTQYF
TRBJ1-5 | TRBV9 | CASSVGSGERPQHF
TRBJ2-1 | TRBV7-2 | CASSLNLAGGTYNEQFF
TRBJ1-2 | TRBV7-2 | CASRQAAPTNYGYTF
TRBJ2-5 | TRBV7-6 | CASSPTRAPYQETQYF
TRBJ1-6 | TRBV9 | CASSDGTAIYNSPLHF
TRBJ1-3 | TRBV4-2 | CASSPQGATGNTIYF
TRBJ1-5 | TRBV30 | CAWSLTDNQPQHF
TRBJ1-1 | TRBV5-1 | CASSLLGQSNTEAFF
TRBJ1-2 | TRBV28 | CASSLRTGHYGYTF
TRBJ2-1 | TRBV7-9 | CASSLGFGTLHNEQFF
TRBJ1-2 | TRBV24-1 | CATSDSRTGNYGYTF
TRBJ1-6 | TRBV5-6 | CASSLSRRSYNSPLHF
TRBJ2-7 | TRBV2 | CASRTTIIYEQYF
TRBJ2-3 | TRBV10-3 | CAIGGRVGDTQYF
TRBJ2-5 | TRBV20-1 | CSARELGTQYF
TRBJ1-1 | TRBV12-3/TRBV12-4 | CASSFTGTEAFF
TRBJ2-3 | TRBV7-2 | CASSLRTGRTDTQYF
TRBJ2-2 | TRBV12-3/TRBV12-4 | CASSPGPSGELFF
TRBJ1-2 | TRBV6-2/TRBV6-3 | CASSYRENYGYTF
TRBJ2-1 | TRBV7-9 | CASSVGTNSYNEQFF
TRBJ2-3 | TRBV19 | CASSYRTGAYTQYF
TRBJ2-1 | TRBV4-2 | CASSQIGTTVNEQFF